The 20 T cell receptor beta chains reported below all come from one sample, sequenced in a study of blood T cell repertoires in COVID-19. Measured with immunoSEQ multiplex PCR; TCRdb has only the in-frame clones, and not every one. Here the sample spans around 95,000 clones, approximately 91% being singletons. The sequenced sample was peripheral blood. The origin of the receptors is a man aged 45-65 years with active COVID-19.

The chain recombines TRBV7-9 with TRBJ1-2; 9 positions agree with TRBD1. Germline V gene data show CDR1 as SEHNR and CDR2 as FQNEAQ (reference sequence). The trim removed 0 bases at V and 4 bases at J, leaving 6 bases unmatched. The CDR3 runs to 16 residues. In DNA form, the CDR3 reads TGTGCCAGCAGCTTAGCCATCGGACAGGGGTTCTATGGCTACACCTTC. It codes for CASSLAIGQGFYGYTF.

The chain uses TRBV7-8 and TRBJ1-2, with 9 bases fitting TRBD1. CDR1 and CDR2 (germline): SGHVS, FQNEAQ. The CDR3 covers 13 residues. V shed 8 bases, J shed 8 bases, and the junction held 9 bases outside the gene matches. The CDR3 sequence is CASARDRVEGYTF. The CDR3 DNA reads as TGTGCCAGCGCCCGGGACAGGGTCGAAGGCTACACCTTC.

CDR3 sequence (DNA): TGTGCCAGCAGCTTCTTGGACTCCAATGAAAAACTGTTTTTT. This translates into CASSFLDSNEKLFF. The gene calls are TRBV7-9 and TRBJ1-4; D not certain. Germline CDR1 and CDR2: SEHNR and FQNEAQ (reference sequence). The V and J ends lost 3 bases and 5 bases respectively, with 10 bases between them. There are 14 residues in the CDR3.

The chain combines TRBV5-5 with TRBJ2-1; 9 bases agree with TRBD1. With V trimmed by 10 bases and J by 9 bases, 11 bases remained unmatched. The CDR3 runs 13 residues. Germline CDR1 SGHKS, CDR2 YYEKEE (reference sequence). CDR3 protein: CASRDREYSEQFF. CDR3 sequence (DNA): TGTGCCTCCCGGGACAGGGAATATTCTGAGCAGTTCTTC.

The table lists this clone with a count of one. The rearrangement uses TRBV7-9 and TRBJ2-1; 12 bases are a match to TRBD2. V shed 5 bases and J 8 bases; nucleotides not matched to a gene: 10. The CDR3 totals 16 residues. In germline, CDR1 is SEHNR, CDR2 FQNEAQ (reference sequence). DNA of the CDR3: TGTGCCAGCAGCGCCTATACTAGCGGGAGGAGGGATGAGCAGTTCTTC. The encoded protein is CASSAYTSGRRDEQFF.

This rearrangement joins TRBV9 to TRBJ1-2; weak D call: TRBD1 (6 bases). Germline lookup yields CDR1 SGDLS and CDR2 YYNGEE. This CDR3 region has 14 residues. V gave up 4 bases and J gave up 7 bases, with 17 bases separating them. The CDR3 DNA reads TGTGCCAGCAGCCCCTCCTCGAGAGGGGGTGGCTACACCTTC. This sequence encodes CASSPSSRGGGYTF. The variable domain in full, with the rest retrieved from reference TRBV9 and TRBJ1-2, is DSGVTQTPKHLITATGQRVTLRCSPRSGDLSVYWYQQSLDQGLQFLIQYYNGEERAKGNILERFSAQQFPDLHSELNLSSLELGDSALYFCASSPSSRGGGYTFGSGTRLTVV.

The chain uses TRBV19 and TRBJ1-6; the match to TRBD1 covers 7 bases. The CDR3 is 15 residues long. The V and J ends lost 0 bases and 8 bases, in that order; junction bases with no gene match: 4. The germline V gene has CDR1 LNHDA and CDR2 SQIVND (reference sequence). CDR3 sequence: CASSIDRQGHSPLHF. In DNA, the CDR3 is TGTGCCAGTAGTATAGATCGACAGGGACATTCACCCCTCCACTTT.

The count of this clone is one. The genes are TRBV7-9 and TRBJ2-7; 9 bases line up with TRBD2. In germline, CDR1 is SEHNR, CDR2 FQNEAQ (reference sequence). This CDR3 is 14 amino acids long. Trimming took 1 base from V and 6 from J; bases not matched to a gene: 4. The CDR3 loop is CASSLGLADTEQYV. In DNA form, the CDR3 reads TGTGCCAGCAGCTTAGGACTAGCGGATACCGAGCAGTACGTC.

The chain couples TRBV5-1 to TRBJ1-6; 7 positions match TRBD1. CDR1 SGHRS and CDR2 YFSETQ come from the germline V gene. This CDR3 has 15 amino acids. The J segment lost 5 bases and the V segment lost 4 bases, leaving 6 bases of the junction unmatched. CDR3 loop: CASSPGQINNSPLHF. DNA of the CDR3: TGCGCCAGCAGCCCGGGACAGATCAATAATTCACCCCTCCACTTT. The full variable domain, completed using reference TRBV5-1 and TRBJ1-6, is KAGVTQTPRYLIKTRGQQVTLSCSPISGHRSVSWYQQTPGQGLQFLFEYFSETQRNKGNFPGRFSGRQFSNSRSEMNVSTLELGDSALYLCASSPGQINNSPLHFGNGTRLTVT.

V gene TRBV7-8 combines with J gene TRBJ1-3, with 7 bases fitting TRBD1. This CDR3 is built from 17 residues. From germline, CDR1 is SGHVS and CDR2 FQNEAQ. The V gene end was trimmed by 2 bases and the J gene end by 0 bases; junction bases not matched to a gene: 7. The CDR3 region is CASSLITGALSGNTIYF. In nucleotides, the CDR3 is TGTGCCAGCAGCTTAATAACAGGGGCGCTCTCTGGAAACACCATATATTTT.

This chain uses TRBV5-1 with TRBJ2-1; TRBD2 might be the D (5 bases). This CDR3 is built from 13 residues. Germline CDR1 reads SGHRS; CDR2 reads YFSETQ. Trimming stripped 7 bases from V and 6 bases from J, with 14 bases between. DNA of the CDR3: TGCGCCAGCTCACTAGGTCCCCCCAATGAGCAGTTCTTC. Protein product: CASSLGPPNEQFF.

This chain links TRBV2 with TRBJ1-5; 7 bases are a match to TRBD1. The V gene's germline CDR1 is SNHLY and CDR2 FYNNEI. V lost 2 bases to trimming and J lost 4 bases; unmatched junction nucleotides: 5. The CDR3 runs 15 residues. In nucleotides, the CDR3 is TGTGCCAGCAGTGAACAGGCAGGGGGGAATCAGCCCCAGCATTTT. This sequence encodes CASSEQAGGNQPQHF.

This clone was observed once. The chain uses TRBV5-4 and TRBJ2-3, with a possible D match to TRBD1 (6 bases). The CDR3 is 16 residues long. Germline CDR1 reads SGHNT; CDR2 reads YYREEE (reference sequence). Trimming cost V 3 bases and J 1 base, with 15 bases left between them. The CDR3 loop is CASSSGRGIGTDTQYF. CDR3 nucleotide sequence: TGTGCCAGCAGCTCCGGTAGGGGGATTGGCACAGATACGCAGTATTTT.

This clone is a singleton in its sample. The chain has TRBV7-2 and TRBJ2-5, with D tentatively TRBD2 (5 bases). CDR1 is SGHTA, CDR2 FQGNSA, per germline. The CDR3 extends over 14 amino acids. Trimming left V 1 base short and J 5 bases short, with 11 bases between. CDR3 nucleotide sequence: TGTGCCAGCAGCTTAGGAGGGAGAGGGGAGACCCAGTACTTC. Protein product: CASSLGGRGETQYF.

V usage is TRBV29-1 and J usage is TRBJ2-5; TRBD2 matches at 9 bases. V dropped 4 bases and J dropped 5; count of bases not matched to a gene: 11. Germline values: CDR1 SQVTM, CDR2 ANQGSEA. CDR3 length: 15 amino acids. CDR3 nucleotides: TGCAGCGTTGTTAGGGGCGGGGGGGCCAGTGAGACCCAGTACTTC. Protein product: CSVVRGGGASETQYF.

The rearrangement uses TRBV6-6 and TRBJ1-1, with unresolved D. The CDR3 length is 11 residues. Trimming stripped 5 bases from V and 5 bases from J, with 6 bases between. CDR1 MNHNY and CDR2 SVGAGI come from the germline V gene (reference sequence). Written as DNA, the CDR3 is TGTGCCAGCAGTCTCGAGACTGAAGCTTTCTTT. It yields the protein CASSLETEAFF.

This chain links TRBV6-2 or TRBV6-3 with TRBJ1-2, with unresolved D. This CDR3 comprises 14 residues. Germline V CDR1 and CDR2: MNHEY, SVGEGT. The V gene lost 0 bases and the J gene lost 4 bases, with 9 bases spanning the gap. This CDR3 reads CASSYSGRAYGYTF. The DNA for the CDR3 is TGTGCCAGCAGTTACTCCGGGAGGGCCTATGGCTACACCTTC.

The V and J genes are TRBV7-6 and TRBJ1-3, with D perhaps TRBD1 (5 bases). This CDR3 contains 17 residues. Trimming pared 1 base from V and 0 bases from J, leaving 13 bases between. The germline V gene encodes CDR1 SGHVS and CDR2 FNYEAQ. CDR3 in DNA: TGTGCCAGCAGCTTAGAGAGTAGGGGTTACTCTGGAAACACCATATATTTT. This translates into CASSLESRGYSGNTIYF.

The V gene is TRBV7-9, the J gene TRBJ2-1; TRBD1 is a possible D gene (5 bases). The CDR3 extends over 15 amino acids. Germline CDR1 and CDR2: SEHNR and FQNEAQ (reference sequence). V lost 5 bases and J 8 bases, leaving 19 bases between the germline ends. CDR3 coding DNA: TGTGCCAGCAGCCCGTGGACACCCGGAGCCGATGAGCAGTTCTTC. It translates to CASSPWTPGADEQFF.

The gene calls are TRBV7-2 and TRBJ2-1, with 8 bases that match TRBD2. The CDR3 has 14 amino acids. Germline values: CDR1 SGHTA, CDR2 FQGNSA. The junction had 10 bases not matched to a gene; V was cut back by 6 bases and J by 9 bases. The CDR3: CASSPGVAGREQFF. The CDR3 nucleotides read TGTGCCAGCAGTCCCGGGGTAGCGGGGCGTGAGCAGTTCTTC.